The 2 T cell receptor beta chains below were found in one sample sequenced in a study of human T cells and chemical hapten exposure. TCRdb analysed the RACE reads with MiXCR anew, one entry per CDR3 protein. Here the sample spans tens of thousands of distinct CDR3 sequences, around 12% being singletons. This sample's time point: patch test 3, about 24 weeks after DPC sensitization. Sample treatment: therapeutic diphenylcyclopropenone sensitization with weekly scalp DPC. The sequenced sample was whole blood, obtained in connection with sensitization to the hapten diphenylcyclopropenone (DPC). These TCRs come from a man aged 25-45 years with alopecia areata. Some clones in this sample may be carry-over from other donors' samples.

Ten or more counts support this clonotype. The chain employs TRBV5-4 and TRBJ2-6; 7 bases are shared with TRBD1. The CDR3 contains 15 residues. CDR1 is SGHNT, CDR2 YYREEE, per germline (reference sequence). J was trimmed by 1 base and V by 4 bases; bases with no gene match: 2. The CDR3 reads CASSTTGSGANVLTF. The DNA of the CDR3 is TGTGCCAGCAGCACGACAGGGTCTGGGGCCAACGTCCTGACTTTC.

Many counts were recorded for this clonotype. This CDR3 is CASSLLSSGAKNIQYF. The CDR3 region has the DNA TGTGCCAGCAGCCTCCTATCAAGTGGGGCCAAAAACATTCAGTACTTC. This sequence joins TRBV6-6 and TRBJ2-4; D gene unclear. The CDR3 spans 16 residues. Per the germline V gene, CDR1 is MNHNY and CDR2 is SVGAGI (reference sequence). Trimming shortened V by 6 bases and J by 1 base, and 16 bases separated the two germline ends.